Detailed here is one TCR beta chain. Its specific antigen is unknown. Base qualities are not recorded, but no much larger clone differs from it by a single base. The sample is drawn from a study of blood T cell repertoires in COVID-19 (dated by TCRdb to 2019 to 2021). Background for the entire study: Collaborator samples came from the United States, Italy and Spain and covered acute and convalescent phases of COVID-19. The repertoires were made available in a free public database intended to serve as a resource for research on the immune response to SARS-CoV-2. The prospective study material was composed of cDNA or gDNA derived from T cells, B-cell-depleted T cells, or PBMCs. HLA class I and class II types, where available, came from metadata supplied by the sample provider rather than from assay-based typing. The sample metadata nearly always contained a de-identified subject ID, COVID-19 status, age in years and sex. The samples were drawn from the first 160 participants of the ongoing ImmuneRACE study and from roughly 1,300 subjects provided by 6 global collaborators. Deeply sampled blood TCRbeta repertoires from subjects exposed to, actively infected with, or recovered from COVID-19 were included in the dataset.

Broader findings and caveats from the paper: The amount of clinical and demographic metadata varied by source and participant and was provided uncurated.

The CDR3, cysteine through phenylalanine, is 14 amino acids long. Of all the DNA, just the CDR3 is kept, 42 bases in frame from base 1. Based on the germline V gene, the CDR1 and CDR2 sequences are SNHLY and FYNNEI. The junction shows trimming of 5 bases on V and 3 bases on J, plus 11 bases between the germline ends. The immunoSEQ Assay, a bias-controlled multiplex PCR, was used to amplify TCRbeta CDR3 regions from genomic DNA. In the authors' own workflow: The number of nucleated cells in each sample was estimated from the amplification of reference gene primers within the assay. To quantify the absolute abundance of each unique TCRbeta CDR3 rearrangement, sequence reads were collapsed and filtered. For each sample, productive Simpson clonality was calculated as the square root of Simpson's diversity index over productive rearrangements. Entries here come from immuneACCESS through TCRdb and include only in-frame sequences with V and J called. Some clones fail to appear in such tables; in the studies checked, an unresolved V gene covers under half of the shortfall, and the cause of the remainder is unknown. V and J calls and clone size are given by that table; D and trimming were obtained from the DNA. Counted in this sample were roughly 200,000 clones; more than 70% of them appeared once. The ten top clones hold more than 7.5% of the sample.

Participants in the prospective study were enrolled through a virtual design, were aged about 18 to 89 years, and lived in about 25 United States geographic areas. In the prospective study, cohorts were assigned on the basis of participant-reported clinical history obtained from a screening survey and a study questionnaire. Recovered participants in ImmuneRACE Cohort 3 were defined by two consecutive negative NP/OP PCR tests, clearance by a healthcare professional, or resolution of symptoms. In the prospective study, whole blood, serum and a nasopharyngeal or oropharyngeal swab were collected from each participant by mobile phlebotomists. Over a roughly 2-month period, participants in the prospective study had the option of providing additional blood draws and questionnaires. Before DNA extraction, prospective study blood samples were shipped either frozen or at room temperature.

Material for sequencing was PBMCs or T cells enriched from blood (not recorded which). The rearrangement joined TRBV2 to TRBJ1-5, with the D gene uncertain. The receptor's source is a woman younger than 45 who had recovered from COVID-19. The CDR3 region: CASSPTEPNQPQHF. The bases are TGTGCCAGCAGTCCTACAGAGCCCAATCAGCCCCAGCATTTT.